Listed below are T cell receptor beta chains from one sample, sequenced in a study of cytomegalovirus exposure and HLA in healthy donors. Only in-frame clones appear in the TCRdb table, and some are missing; sequencing was by immunoSEQ multiplex PCR. This sample has about 62,000 clones, with more than 75% found just once. The specimen sequenced was PBMCs. The source is a man between 18 and 29 years old in good health and CMV-seronegative. The conserved cysteine and the conserved F or W are not part of the CDR3 here.

TRBV13,ASSSGNRYNEQF
TRBV4-1,ASSHYDSQETQY
TRBV19,ASSAESSGAPF
TRBV9,ASSPKGAEVAEAF
TRBV9,ASSVGGSSGGEQY
TRBV4-1,ASSQVLQGVENTIY
TRBV11-2,ASSSGQRNEQY
TRBV4-1,ASSQESGVGN
TRBV11-2,ASSLGQNNSPLH
TRBV15,ATSRDLSTGELF
TRBV5-1,ASSLTGGGNTIY
TRBV9,ASSVLGDTQY
TRBV21-1,AMGGGQGEAF
TRBV5-1,ASSQGQAPYEQY
TRBV7-3,ASSFAGENGNTIY
TRBV4-2,ASSQGGAGGYNEQF
TRBV5-6,ASSLVAGTSNYGYT
TRBV27,ASSEDRGTDTQY
TRBV6-5,ASSYRGSGNTIY
TRBV4-1,ASSQPTGGFYGYT
TRBV6-5,ASGRLASYEQY
TRBV28,ASSLGGVLYEQY
TRBV5-4,ASSTLDHTDTQY
TRBV2,AARGISYNEQF
TRBV2,ASSLSGAGSSYEQY
TRBV5-8,ASSAQGSEQF
TRBV29-1,SVDTTGTASEQF
TRBV10-3,AISAPVEREGNYGYT
TRBV6-1,ASILGPLGAAF
TRBV18,ASSPDSLQETQY
TRBV6-1,ASSEGRTVISYEQY
TRBV5-6,ASSLGLGRGETQY
TRBV20-1,SSGGADTQY